This T cell receptor beta chain stems from a study of technical replicates of blood from several donors. The CDR3 extends over 14 amino acids. V shed 5 bases, J shed 5 bases, and the junction held 5 bases outside the gene matches. Germline V gene data show CDR1 as SGHRS and CDR2 as YFSETQ. This table comes from immunoSEQ multiplex PCR, and its TCRdb copy is limited to in-frame clones, with some not included. The data show tens of thousands of clones, over 85% seen once. This clonotype originated in a human donor in good health. Some clones in this sample may be carry-over from other donors' samples. V gene TRBV5-1 combines with J gene TRBJ2-1, with 9 positions matching TRBD1. Sequenced input: PBMCs. The CDR3 bases are TGCGCCAGCAGATTCGGGACAGGGAACAATGAGCAGTTCTTC. Encoded protein: CASRFGTGNNEQFF.